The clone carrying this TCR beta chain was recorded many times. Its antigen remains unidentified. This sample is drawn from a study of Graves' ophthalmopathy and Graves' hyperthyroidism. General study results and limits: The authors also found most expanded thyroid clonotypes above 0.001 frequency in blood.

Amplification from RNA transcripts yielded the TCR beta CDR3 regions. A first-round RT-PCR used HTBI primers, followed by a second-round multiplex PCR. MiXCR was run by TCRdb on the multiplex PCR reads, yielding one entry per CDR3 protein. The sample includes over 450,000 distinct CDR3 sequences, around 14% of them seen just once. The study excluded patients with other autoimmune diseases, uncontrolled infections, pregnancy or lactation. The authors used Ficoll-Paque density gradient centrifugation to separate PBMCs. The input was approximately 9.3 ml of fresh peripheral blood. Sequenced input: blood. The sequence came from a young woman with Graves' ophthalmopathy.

CDR3 bases: TGTGCCAGCTCACCACCGGGTCAGGGGTACACTGAAGCTTTCTTT. Its translation is CASSPPGQGYTEAFF. The chain combines TRBV18 with TRBJ1-1; D perhaps matches TRBD1 (6 bases). V was clipped by 0 bases and J by 3 bases, with 11 bases between them. Germline V gene data show CDR1 as KGHSH and CDR2 as LQKENI. CDR3 length: 15 amino acids.